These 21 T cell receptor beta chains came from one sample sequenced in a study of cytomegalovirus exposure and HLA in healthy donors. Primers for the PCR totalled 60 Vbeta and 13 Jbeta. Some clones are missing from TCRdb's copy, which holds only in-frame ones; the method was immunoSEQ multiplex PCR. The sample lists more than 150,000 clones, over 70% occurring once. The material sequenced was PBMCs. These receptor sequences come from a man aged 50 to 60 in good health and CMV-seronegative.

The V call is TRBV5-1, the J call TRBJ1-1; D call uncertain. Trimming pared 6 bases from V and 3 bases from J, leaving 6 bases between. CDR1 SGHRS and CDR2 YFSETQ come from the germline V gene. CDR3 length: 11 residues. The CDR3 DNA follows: TGCGCCAGCAAGGAGGACACTGAAGCTTTCTTT. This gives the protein CASKEDTEAFF.

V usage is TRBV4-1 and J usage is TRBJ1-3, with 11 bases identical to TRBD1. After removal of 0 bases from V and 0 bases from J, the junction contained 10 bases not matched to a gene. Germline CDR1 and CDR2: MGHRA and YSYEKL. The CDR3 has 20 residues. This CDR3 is CASSQEPRTGGSSSGNTIYF. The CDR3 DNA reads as TGCGCCAGCAGCCAAGAACCAAGGACAGGGGGCTCTAGCTCTGGAAACACCATATATTTT.

CDR3: CASSSSGEGSPLHF. The CDR3, as DNA: TGCGCCAGCAGCTCCTCCGGGGAGGGTTCACCCCTCCACTTT. The genes are TRBV5-1 and TRBJ1-6; D uncertain. The ends were cut back, 3 bases at V and 9 bases at J, with 13 bases in the middle. The germline V gene has CDR1 SGHRS and CDR2 YFSETQ. CDR3 length: 14 residues. Complete variable domain (other parts from reference TRBV5-1 and TRBJ1-6): KAGVTQTPRYLIKTRGQQVTLSCSPISGHRSVSWYQQTPGQGLQFLFEYFSETQRNKGNFPGRFSGRQFSNSRSEMNVSTLELGDSALYLCASSSSGEGSPLHFGNGTRLTVT.

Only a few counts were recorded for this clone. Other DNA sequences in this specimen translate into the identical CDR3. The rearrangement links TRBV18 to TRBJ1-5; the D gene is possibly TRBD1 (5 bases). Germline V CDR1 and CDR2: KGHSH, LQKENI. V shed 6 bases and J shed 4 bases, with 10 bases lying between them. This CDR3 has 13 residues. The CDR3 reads CASSPRDNQPQHF. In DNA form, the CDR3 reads TGTGCCAGCTCGCCCAGGGATAATCAGCCCCAGCATTTT.

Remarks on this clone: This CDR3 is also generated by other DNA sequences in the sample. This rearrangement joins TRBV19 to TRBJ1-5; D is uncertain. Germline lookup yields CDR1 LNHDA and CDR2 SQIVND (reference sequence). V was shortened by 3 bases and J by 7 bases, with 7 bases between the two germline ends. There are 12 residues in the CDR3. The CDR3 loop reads CASSIGLQPQHF. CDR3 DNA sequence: TGTGCCAGTAGTATCGGTTTGCAGCCCCAGCATTTT.

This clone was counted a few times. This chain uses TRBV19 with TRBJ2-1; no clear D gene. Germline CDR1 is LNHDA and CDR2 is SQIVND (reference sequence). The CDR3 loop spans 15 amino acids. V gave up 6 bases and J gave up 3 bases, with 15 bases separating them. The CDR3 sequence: CASSPLVYNYNEQFF. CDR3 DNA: TGTGCCAGTAGCCCTCTAGTCTACAACTACAATGAGCAGTTCTTC. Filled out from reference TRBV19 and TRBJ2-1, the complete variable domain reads DGGITQSPKYLFRKEGQNVTLSCEQNLNHDAMYWYRQDPGQGLRLIYYSQIVNDFQKGDIAEGYSVSREKKESFPLTVTSAQKNPTAFYLCASSPLVYNYNEQFFGPGTRLTVL.

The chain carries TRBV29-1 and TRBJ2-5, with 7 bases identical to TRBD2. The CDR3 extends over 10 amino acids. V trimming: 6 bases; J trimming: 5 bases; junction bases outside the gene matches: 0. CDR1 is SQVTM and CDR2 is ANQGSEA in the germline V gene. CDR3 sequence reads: CSVGGETQYF. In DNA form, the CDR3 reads TGCAGCGTGGGGGGGGAGACCCAGTACTTC.

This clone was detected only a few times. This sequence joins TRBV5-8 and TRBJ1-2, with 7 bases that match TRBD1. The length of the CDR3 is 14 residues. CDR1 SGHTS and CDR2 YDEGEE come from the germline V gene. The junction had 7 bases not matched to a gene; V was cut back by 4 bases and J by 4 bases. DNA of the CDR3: TGTGCCAGCAGCCGCAAAGACAGGGCCTATGGCTACACCTTC. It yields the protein CASSRKDRAYGYTF. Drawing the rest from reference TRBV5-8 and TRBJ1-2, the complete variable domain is EAGVTQSPTHLIKTRGQQATLRCSPISGHTSVYWYQQALGLGLQFLLWYDEGEERNRGNFPPRFSGRQFPNYSSELNVNALELEDSALYLCASSRKDRAYGYTFGSGTRLTVV.

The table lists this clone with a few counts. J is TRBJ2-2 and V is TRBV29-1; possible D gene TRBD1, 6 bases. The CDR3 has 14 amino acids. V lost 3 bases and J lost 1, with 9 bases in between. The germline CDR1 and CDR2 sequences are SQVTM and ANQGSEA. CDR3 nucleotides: TGCAGCGTTGAGACAGGAAGGAACACCGGGGAGCTGTTTTTT. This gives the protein CSVETGRNTGELFF.

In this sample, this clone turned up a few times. CDR3 DNA sequence: TGTGCCAGCAGCTTGGGGGTCACGGGGGAGCAGTACTTC. Protein: CASSLGVTGEQYF. This chain joins TRBV5-6 and TRBJ2-7, with TRBD2 as a possible D gene (5 bases). Germline CDR1 SGHDT, CDR2 YYEEEE. The CDR3 runs to 13 residues. V was pared by 0 bases and J by 7 bases, with 11 bases between.

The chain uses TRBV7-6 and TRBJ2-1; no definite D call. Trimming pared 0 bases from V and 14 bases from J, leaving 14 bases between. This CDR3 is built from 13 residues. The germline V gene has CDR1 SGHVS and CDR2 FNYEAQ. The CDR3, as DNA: TGTGCCAGCAGCTTAGCGGGTAACTCGGAGAAGTTCTTC. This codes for CASSLAGNSEKFF. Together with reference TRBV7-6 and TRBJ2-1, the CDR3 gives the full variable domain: GAGVSQSPRYKVTKRGQDVALRCDPISGHVSLYWYRQALGQGPEFLTYFNYEAQQDKSGLPNDRFSAERPEGSISTLTIQRTEQRDSAMYRCASSLAGNSEKFFGPGTRLTVL.

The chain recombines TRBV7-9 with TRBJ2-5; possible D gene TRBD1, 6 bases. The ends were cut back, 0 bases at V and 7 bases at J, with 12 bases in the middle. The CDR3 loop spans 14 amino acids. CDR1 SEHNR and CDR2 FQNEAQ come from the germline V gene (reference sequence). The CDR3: CASSLAQVQGTQYF. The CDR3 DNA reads TGTGCCAGCAGCTTAGCACAGGTACAGGGGACCCAGTACTTC. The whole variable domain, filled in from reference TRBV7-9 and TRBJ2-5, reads DTGVSQNPRHKITKRGQNVTFRCDPISEHNRLYWYRQTLGQGPEFLTYFQNEAQLEKSRLLSDRFSAERPKGSFSTLEIQRTEQGDSAMYLCASSLAQVQGTQYFGPGTRLLVL.

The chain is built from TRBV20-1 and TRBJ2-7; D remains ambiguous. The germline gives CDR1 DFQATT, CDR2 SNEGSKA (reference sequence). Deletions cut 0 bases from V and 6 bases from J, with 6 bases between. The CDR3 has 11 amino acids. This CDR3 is CSARDPIEQYF. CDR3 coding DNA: TGCAGTGCTAGAGATCCCATCGAGCAGTACTTC.

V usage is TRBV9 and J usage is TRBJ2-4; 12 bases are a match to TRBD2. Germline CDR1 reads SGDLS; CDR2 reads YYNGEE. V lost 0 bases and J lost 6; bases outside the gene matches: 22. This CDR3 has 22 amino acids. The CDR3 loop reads CASSVASEGNWGASGGANIQYF. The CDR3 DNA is TGTGCCAGCAGCGTAGCGTCGGAAGGCAACTGGGGGGCTAGCGGGGGGGCAAACATTCAGTACTTC.

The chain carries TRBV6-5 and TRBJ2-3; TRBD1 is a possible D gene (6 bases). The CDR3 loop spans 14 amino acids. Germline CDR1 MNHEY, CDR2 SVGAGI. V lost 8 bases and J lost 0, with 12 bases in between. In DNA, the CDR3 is TGTGCCAGCCAGGACAGAAAAAGCACAGATACGCAGTATTTT. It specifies CASQDRKSTDTQYF.

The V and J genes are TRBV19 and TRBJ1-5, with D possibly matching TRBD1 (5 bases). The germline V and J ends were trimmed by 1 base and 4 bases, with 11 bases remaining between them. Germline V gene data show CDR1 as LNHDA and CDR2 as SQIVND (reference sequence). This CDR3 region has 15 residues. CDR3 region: CASSIGDRINQPQHF. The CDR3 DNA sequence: TGTGCCAGTAGTATAGGAGACAGAATAAATCAGCCCCAGCATTTT.

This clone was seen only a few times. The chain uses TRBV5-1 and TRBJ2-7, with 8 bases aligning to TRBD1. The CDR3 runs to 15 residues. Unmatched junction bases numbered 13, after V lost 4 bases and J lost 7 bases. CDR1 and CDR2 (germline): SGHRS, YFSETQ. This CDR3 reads CASSPIGTGGNEQYF. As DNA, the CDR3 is TGCGCCAGCAGCCCGATTGGGACAGGCGGCAATGAGCAGTACTTC.

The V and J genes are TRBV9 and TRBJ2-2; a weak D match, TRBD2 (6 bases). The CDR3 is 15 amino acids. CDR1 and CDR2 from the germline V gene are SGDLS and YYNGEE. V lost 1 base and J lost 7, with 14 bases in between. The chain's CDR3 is CASSVTGLTGGELFF. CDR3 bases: TGTGCCAGCAGCGTAACCGGACTAACGGGCGGGGAGCTGTTTTTT. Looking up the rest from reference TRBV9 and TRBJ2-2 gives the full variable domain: DSGVTQTPKHLITATGQRVTLRCSPRSGDLSVYWYQQSLDQGLQFLIQYYNGEERAKGNILERFSAQQFPDLHSELNLSSLELGDSALYFCASSVTGLTGGELFFGEGSRLTVL.

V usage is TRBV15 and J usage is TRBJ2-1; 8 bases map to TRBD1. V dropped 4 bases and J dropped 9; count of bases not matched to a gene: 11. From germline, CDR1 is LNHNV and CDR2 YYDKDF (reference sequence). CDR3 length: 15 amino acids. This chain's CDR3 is CATSTGTGGRAEQFF. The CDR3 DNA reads TGTGCCACCAGCACCGGGACAGGCGGCCGGGCTGAGCAGTTCTTC. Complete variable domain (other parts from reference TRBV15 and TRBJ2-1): DAMVIQNPRYQVTQFGKPVTLSCSQTLNHNVMYWYQQKSSQAPKLLFHYYDKDFNNEADTPDNFQSRRPNTSFCFLDIRSPGLGDTAMYLCATSTGTGGRAEQFFGPGTRLTVL.

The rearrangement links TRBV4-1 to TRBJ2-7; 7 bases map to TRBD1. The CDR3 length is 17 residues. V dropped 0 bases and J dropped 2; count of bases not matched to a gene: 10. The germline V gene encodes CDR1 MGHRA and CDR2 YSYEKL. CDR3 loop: CASSQDFGDRAPYEQYF. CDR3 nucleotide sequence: TGCGCCAGCAGCCAAGATTTCGGAGACAGGGCGCCCTACGAGCAGTACTTC.

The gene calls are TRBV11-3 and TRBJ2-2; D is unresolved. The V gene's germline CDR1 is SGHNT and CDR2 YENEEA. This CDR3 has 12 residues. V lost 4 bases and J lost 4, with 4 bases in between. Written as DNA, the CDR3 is TGTGCCAGCAGCTCTAGCACCGGGGAGCTGTTTTTT. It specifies CASSSSTGELFF.